The 29 T cell receptor beta chains reported below all come from one sample, sequenced in a study of T cell responses to AZD1222 COVID-19 vaccine. Profiling relied on immunoSEQ multiplex PCR, and the TCRdb table lists in-frame clones only, not all of them. The top ten hold under 2.5% of the sample, which has fewer than 200,000 clones, roughly nine tenths seen once. The source was peripheral blood, collected on day 0 of AZD1222 vaccination. The receptors were gathered from an adult in good health.

This clone was seen once. J is TRBJ1-4 and V is TRBV10-1, with 9 bases identical to TRBD1. CDR1 is WNHNN and CDR2 is SYGVQD in the germline V gene (reference sequence). The V gene end was trimmed by 8 bases and the J gene end by 10 bases; junction bases not matched to a gene: 8. The CDR3 length is 13 residues. CDR3 loop: CASGGTGRRKLFF. The CDR3 DNA reads TGCGCCAGCGGGGGGACAGGGCGCAGAAAACTGTTTTTT.

This chain connects TRBV14 to TRBJ1-2; the D gene is possibly TRBD1 (6 bases). V lost 0 bases to trimming and J lost 5 bases, with 16 bases between them. The CDR3 is made up of 16 amino acids. Germline values: CDR1 SGHDN, CDR2 FVKESK. The CDR3 sequence is CASSQDTARRGYGYTF. The CDR3 nucleotides are TGTGCCAGCAGCCAAGATACGGCGCGAAGGGGGTATGGCTACACCTTC.

V usage is TRBV5-4 and J usage is TRBJ2-5; D is undetermined. V was cut by 4 bases and J by 7 bases, with 11 bases left in between. Germline loops: CDR1 SGHNT, CDR2 YYREEE (reference sequence). The CDR3 covers 12 residues. The CDR3 DNA sequence: TGTGCCAGCAGCGCCCTCGGTGGGACCCAGTACTTC. Translation gives CASSALGGTQYF. The full variable domain, completed using reference TRBV5-4 and TRBJ2-5, is ETGVTQSPTHLIKTRGQQVTLRCSSQSGHNTVSWYQQALGQGPQFIFQYYREEENGRGNFPPRFSGLQFPNYSSELNVNALELDDSALYLCASSALGGTQYFGPGTRLLVL.

This chain links TRBV6-5 with TRBJ2-7, with D perhaps being TRBD1 or TRBD2 (6 bases each). V was shortened by 6 bases and J by 5 bases, with 17 bases between the two germline ends. Germline V gene data show CDR1 as MNHEY and CDR2 as SVGAGI. The CDR3 runs to 14 residues. The CDR3 DNA sequence: TGTGCCAGCAGGCCCCCGGGGGCTTTCGACGAGCAGTACTTC. It specifies CASRPPGAFDEQYF.

This chain uses TRBV30 with TRBJ1-3; no clear D. Trimming cost V 5 bases and J 0 bases, with 14 bases left between them. CDR3 size: 15 residues. Germline CDR1 and CDR2: GTSNPN and SVGIG (reference sequence). This CDR3 is CAWGPIPDSGNTIYF. For the CDR3, the DNA is TGTGCCTGGGGCCCGATTCCTGACTCTGGAAACACCATATATTTT.

The chain joins TRBV2 to TRBJ1-1; D perhaps matches TRBD1 (5 bases). Trimming removed 2 bases from V and 7 bases from J, with 17 bases in between. CDR3 length equals 15 residues. The germline V gene encodes CDR1 SNHLY and CDR2 FYNNEI. The CDR3 DNA follows: TGTGCCAGCAGTGAATGGTCCCCCAGGGTCTTTGAAGCTTTCTTT. Translated: CASSEWSPRVFEAFF.

This rearrangement joins TRBV7-2 to TRBJ2-7, with TRBD1 as a possible D gene (6 bases). V was clipped by 2 bases and J by 6 bases, with 14 bases between them. The germline V gene encodes CDR1 SGHTA and CDR2 FQGNSA. This CDR3 has 14 amino acids. The CDR3 DNA sequence: TGTGCCAGCAGCTTACCGTCTGGGGGCGCCGAGCAGTACTTC. It specifies CASSLPSGGAEQYF.

The genes are TRBV19 and TRBJ1-5; 7 positions agree with TRBD1. This CDR3 has 14 amino acids. V dropped 6 bases and J dropped 4; count of bases not matched to a gene: 6. The germline V gene encodes CDR1 LNHDA and CDR2 SQIVND (reference sequence). The CDR3 here is CASSQTGWNQPQHF. CDR3 sequence (DNA): TGTGCCAGTAGCCAGACAGGGTGGAATCAGCCCCAGCATTTT. Variable domain in full (rest from reference TRBV19 and TRBJ1-5): DGGITQSPKYLFRKEGQNVTLSCEQNLNHDAMYWYRQDPGQGLRLIYYSQIVNDFQKGDIAEGYSVSREKKESFPLTVTSAQKNPTAFYLCASSQTGWNQPQHFGDGTRLSIL.

The V gene is TRBV5-6, the J gene TRBJ1-2; D uncertain. The CDR3 loop spans 11 amino acids. The germline V and J ends were trimmed by 0 bases and 10 bases, with 7 bases remaining between them. CDR1 and CDR2 (germline): SGHDT, YYEEEE. The CDR3 nucleotides are TGTGCCAGCAGCTTGGACGCCTTCTACACCTTC. This gives the protein CASSLDAFYTF.

The genes are TRBV12-3 or TRBV12-4 and TRBJ2-1; unclear D gene. The CDR3 is 13 residues long. V shed 7 bases and J shed 9 bases, with 16 bases lying between them. The CDR3 loop reads CASTTTTVGEQFF. In DNA, the CDR3 is TGTGCCAGCACCACAACCACTGTCGGTGAGCAGTTCTTC.

The CDR3 spells CASSYEGFGSPLHF. In nucleotides, the CDR3 is TGTGCCAGCAGTTACGAGGGTTTTGGTTCACCCCTCCACTTT. The chain has TRBV6-5 and TRBJ1-6; no reliable D call. There are 14 residues in the CDR3. Trimming left V 2 bases short and J 9 bases short, with 11 bases between. The V gene's germline CDR1 is MNHEY and CDR2 SVGAGI.

The DNA of the CDR3 is TGTGCCAGCAGTAGGGACAGGGCAAAAGAATCACCCCTCCACTTT. As protein: CASSRDRAKESPLHF. The chain is built from TRBV6-5 and TRBJ1-6; TRBD1 agrees at 9 bases. Germline V gives CDR1 MNHEY, CDR2 SVGAGI. V gave up 5 bases and J gave up 10 bases; unmatched junction bases: 9. The CDR3 runs to 15 residues.

The rearrangement joins TRBV27 to TRBJ1-1; 7 nucleotides agree with TRBD1. Germline V CDR1 and CDR2: MNHEY, SMNVEV (reference sequence). Unmatched junction bases numbered 8, after V lost 4 bases and J lost 6 bases. The CDR3 consists of 14 residues. The CDR3 spells CASSSTGLGAEAFF. In DNA form, the CDR3 reads TGTGCCAGCAGTTCGACAGGGTTAGGAGCTGAAGCTTTCTTT.

The rearrangement links TRBV5-6 to TRBJ1-3; tentatively, D is TRBD1 (6 bases). The CDR3 contains 16 residues. Germline V gene sequence: CDR1 SGHDT, CDR2 YYEEEE. The V gene lost 3 bases and the J gene lost 2 bases, with 15 bases spanning the gap. CDR3 sequence reads: CASSSHPSGAGNTIYF. As DNA, the CDR3 is TGTGCCAGCAGCTCACATCCTTCAGGGGCTGGAAACACCATATATTTT.

The table lists this clone with a count of one. The V call is TRBV9, the J call TRBJ1-1, with 8 positions matching TRBD1. The junction had 2 bases not matched to a gene; V was cut back by 2 bases and J by 5 bases. Germline values: CDR1 SGDLS, CDR2 YYNGEE. This CDR3 region has 13 residues. Here the CDR3 DNA reads TGTGCCAGCAGCGTGGACAGGGCAACTGAAGCTTTCTTT. As protein: CASSVDRATEAFF.

The V gene is TRBV12-5, the J gene TRBJ2-7, with D possibly being TRBD1 (6 bases). Deletions cut 3 bases from V and 1 base from J, with 10 bases between. This CDR3 has 14 residues. From germline, CDR1 is LGHNT and CDR2 FRNRAP. The DNA of the CDR3 is TGTGCTAGTGGTTTCCTACAGGGATCCTACGAGCAGTACTTC. This encodes CASGFLQGSYEQYF.

This chain uses TRBV19 with TRBJ1-1; tentative D call: TRBD1 (6 bases). The CDR3 runs 14 residues. CDR1 is LNHDA and CDR2 is SQIVND in the germline V gene (reference sequence). V lost 4 bases and J 1 base, leaving 10 bases between the germline ends. The CDR3 nucleotides are TGTGCCAGTAGTACCCAACAGGGGAACACTGAAGCTTTCTTT. Its translation: CASSTQQGNTEAFF. Looking up the rest from reference TRBV19 and TRBJ1-1 gives the full variable domain: DGGITQSPKYLFRKEGQNVTLSCEQNLNHDAMYWYRQDPGQGLRLIYYSQIVNDFQKGDIAEGYSVSREKKESFPLTVTSAQKNPTAFYLCASSTQQGNTEAFFGQGTRLTVV.

This chain joins TRBV27 and TRBJ2-7; a weak D match, TRBD2 (6 bases). Trimming cost V 9 bases and J 0 bases, with 15 bases left between them. CDR3 size: 14 residues. Germline CDR1 reads MNHEY; CDR2 reads SMNVEV (reference sequence). The CDR3 DNA sequence: TGTGCCAGTCAAGAAGGGAGGAGCTCCTACGAGCAGTACTTC. This sequence encodes CASQEGRSSYEQYF.

The genes are TRBV29-1 and TRBJ1-1, with D perhaps matching TRBD1 (5 bases). CDR1 and CDR2 (germline): SQVTM, ANQGSEA. The CDR3 is made up of 17 amino acids. Trimming took off 0 bases at V and 3 bases at J, with 20 bases between the two ends. The CDR3 loop reads CSVEDQRGVLRDTEAFF. The CDR3 DNA sequence: TGCAGCGTTGAAGATCAAAGAGGGGTTCTGAGGGACACTGAAGCTTTCTTT.

J is TRBJ2-7 and V is TRBV4-3; possibly TRBD1 for D (5 bases). Looked up from germline, CDR1 is LGHNA and CDR2 is YSLEER. The CDR3 has 13 amino acids. Trimming removed 0 bases at V and 4 bases at J, with 7 bases between. CDR3 bases: TGCGCCAGCAGCCAAGAGGCAGGGTACGAGCAGTACTTC. Translation: CASSQEAGYEQYF.

The J gene is TRBJ1-2, the V gene TRBV6-5, with 7 bases aligning to TRBD1. The CDR3 length is 13 residues. Unmatched junction bases numbered 7, after V lost 5 bases and J lost 7 bases. Germline CDR1 is MNHEY and CDR2 is SVGAGI. As DNA, the CDR3 is TGTGCCAGCAGTCCCCGGACAGGTCGTGGCTACACCTTC. Translation gives CASSPRTGRGYTF.

This rearrangement joins TRBV30 to TRBJ1-3; weak D call: TRBD1 (6 bases). V was shortened by 1 base and J by 4 bases, with 8 bases between the two germline ends. The CDR3 totals 13 residues. CDR1 GTSNPN and CDR2 SVGIG come from the germline V gene (reference sequence). As DNA, the CDR3 is TGTGCCTGGAGTGCAGGGGACGGAAACACCATATATTTT. The encoded protein is CAWSAGDGNTIYF.

This clone came up once. This chain uses TRBV19 with TRBJ2-7; 7 nucleotides align to TRBD1. With V trimmed by 10 bases and J by 1 base, 13 bases remained unmatched. Germline values: CDR1 LNHDA, CDR2 SQIVND (reference sequence). The CDR3 length is 15 residues. CDR3 region: CATLSRDSSSYEQYF. CDR3 bases: TGTGCCACACTTAGCCGGGACAGCAGTTCCTACGAGCAGTACTTC.

The J gene is TRBJ2-7, the V gene TRBV27; TRBD1 agrees at 7 bases. This CDR3 contains 14 residues. The V gene's germline CDR1 is MNHEY and CDR2 SMNVEV (reference sequence). The ends lost 5 bases at V and 7 bases at J; junction bases unmatched: 11. The CDR3 region is CASSRQGLRGEQYF. The CDR3, as DNA: TGTGCCAGCAGTCGACAGGGCCTTCGTGGGGAGCAGTACTTC.

The chain employs TRBV27 and TRBJ1-2; no clear D gene. CDR1 and CDR2 (germline): MNHEY, SMNVEV (reference sequence). V was trimmed by 4 bases and J by 7 bases, leaving 7 bases between them. The CDR3 runs 11 residues. CDR3 sequence (DNA): TGTGCCAGCAGTTCCGGGGTTGGCTACACCTTC. It encodes CASSSGVGYTF.

This clone was seen more than once but under ten times. The chain uses TRBV9 and TRBJ1-6; 8 bases agree with TRBD1. V lost 0 bases to trimming and J lost 7 bases; unmatched junction nucleotides: 3. Germline loops: CDR1 SGDLS, CDR2 YYNGEE. The CDR3 loop spans 15 amino acids. The CDR3 spells CASSVGTGGNSPLHF. The CDR3 DNA follows: TGTGCCAGCAGCGTAGGCACAGGGGGGAATTCACCCCTCCACTTT.

The chain joins TRBV7-2 to TRBJ2-1; 7 nucleotides align to TRBD2. The CDR3 has 15 residues. CDR1 and CDR2 from the germline V gene are SGHTA and FQGNSA. Losses at the gene ends were 5 bases for V and 6 bases for J; bases not matched to a gene: 10. CDR3 in amino acids: CASSPGTTHLNEQFF. DNA for the CDR3: TGTGCCAGCAGCCCCGGGACTACCCATCTCAATGAGCAGTTCTTC. The complete variable domain, with remaining parts taken from reference TRBV7-2 and TRBJ2-1, reads GAGVSQSPSNKVTEKGKDVELRCDPISGHTALYWYRQSLGQGLEFLIYFQGNSAPDKSGLPSDRFSAERTGGSVSTLTIQRTQQEDSAVYLCASSPGTTHLNEQFFGPGTRLTVL.

This clone has a single count. The chain is built from TRBV29-1 and TRBJ2-7, with 9 nucleotides matching TRBD2. Germline trimming cut 4 bases from V and 6 bases from J; bases unmatched to any gene: 1. The V gene's germline CDR1 is SQVTM and CDR2 ANQGSEA. The length of the CDR3 is 11 residues. CDR3 loop: CSVGAGGEQYF. CDR3 bases: TGCAGCGTTGGAGCGGGGGGCGAGCAGTACTTC.

There are a few counts of this clone. J is TRBJ1-2 and V is TRBV2, with D possibly matching TRBD1 (5 bases). Germline V CDR1 and CDR2: SNHLY, FYNNEI. The V end lost 1 base, the J end lost 8 bases, and 20 bases lay between the germline ends. The CDR3 spans 16 residues. CDR3 in DNA: TGTGCCAGCAGTGAAGTGAGCTCGGGACGGGCGGAAGGCTACACCTTC. The encoded protein is CASSEVSSGRAEGYTF.